These 25 T cell receptor beta chains originate from one sample sequenced in a study of cytomegalovirus exposure and HLA in healthy donors. Repertoires were generated with immunoSEQ multiplex PCR, while TCRdb's copy carries only in-frame clones and drops some. The sample holds more than 85,000 clones; approximately 90% are singletons and the top ten take around 2%. The sequenced sample was PBMCs. The receptor set was obtained from a woman in her late teens or twenties in good health and CMV-seronegative.

The chain employs TRBV5-7 and TRBJ2-7; D ambiguous. TRBV5-7 is placed among ORFs of uncertain function. The V end was cut by 0 bases, the J end by 3 bases, with 10 bases between. The CDR3 is 14 residues long. The CDR3 coding sequence is TGTGCCAGCAGCTTGGCCGAGTTCCTCTACGAGCAGTACTTC. Its protein is CASSLAEFLYEQYF.

The CDR3 spells CASSHRGGVKNYEQYF. The CDR3 coding sequence is TGTGCCAGCAGCCACCGGGGGGGGGTAAAAAACTACGAGCAGTACTTC. V is TRBV11-3 and J is TRBJ2-7, with TRBD2 identical over 8 bases. J lost 3 bases, V lost 5 bases, and 12 bases had no gene match. Germline V gene data show CDR1 as SGHNT and CDR2 as YENEEA. The CDR3 length is 16 residues.

The chain is built from TRBV27 and TRBJ2-1, with 9 bases matching TRBD2. The CDR3 covers 15 residues. Germline V CDR1 and CDR2: MNHEY, SMNVEV (reference sequence). The junction had 6 bases not matched to a gene; V was cut back by 7 bases and J by 2 bases. The CDR3 region is CASTPSGRTYNEQFF. For the CDR3, the DNA is TGTGCCAGCACCCCCAGCGGGAGGACCTACAATGAGCAGTTCTTC.

The rearrangement links TRBV6-1 to TRBJ2-7, with D perhaps TRBD2 (5 bases). The length of the CDR3 is 14 residues. With 7 bases removed from V and 0 bases from J, the gap between germline ends came to 13 bases. CDR1 is MNHNS, CDR2 SASEGT, per germline. DNA of the CDR3: TGTGCCAGCATTCCGACCGGGATCTCCTACGAGCAGTACTTC. This sequence encodes CASIPTGISYEQYF.

The chain carries TRBV7-2 and TRBJ2-7; 8 positions match TRBD1. V lost 3 bases, J lost 5 bases, and 6 bases stayed unmatched. The CDR3 length is 14 residues. Germline-derived CDR1 and CDR2 are SGHTA and FQGNSA. The CDR3: CASSFGTGGHEQYF. The CDR3 coding sequence is TGTGCCAGCAGCTTTGGGACAGGAGGCCACGAGCAGTACTTC.

V usage is TRBV7-6 and J usage is TRBJ1-6, with TRBD1 as a possible D gene (6 bases). Trimming shortened V by 1 base and J by 2 bases, and 6 bases separated the two germline ends. The V gene's germline CDR1 is SGHVS and CDR2 FNYEAQ. The CDR3 consists of 15 residues. For the CDR3, the DNA is TGTGCCAGCAGCTTAGAGGGGGCCTATAATTCACCCCTCCACTTT. It encodes CASSLEGAYNSPLHF.

The gene calls are TRBV15 and TRBJ1-5, with TRBD1 as a possible D gene (6 bases). V gave up 8 bases and J gave up 4 bases, with 15 bases separating them. Per the germline V gene, CDR1 is LNHNV and CDR2 is YYDKDF (reference sequence). The CDR3 runs 14 residues. CDR3 amino acids: CATQSTGSNQPQHF. In DNA form, the CDR3 reads TGTGCCACCCAATCTACAGGGAGTAATCAGCCCCAGCATTTT.

The CDR3 nucleotides are TGCGCCAGCAGTGAGTCCCACACTAACTATGGCTACACCTTC. Its protein is CASSESHTNYGYTF. The chain recombines TRBV10-2 with TRBJ1-2; D is ambiguous. Germline V gene data show CDR1 as WSHSY and CDR2 as SAAADI. CDR3 length: 14 amino acids. V dropped 0 bases and J dropped 0 bases, with 5 bases sitting between them.

This chain joins TRBV5-6 and TRBJ2-7; 9 bases align to TRBD1. V lost 2 bases, J lost 4 bases, and 7 bases stayed unmatched. Germline values: CDR1 SGHDT, CDR2 YYEEEE. The CDR3 has 15 amino acids. The CDR3 DNA reads TGTGCCAGCAGCTTTACCGGGACAGGGAGTTACGAGCAGTACTTC. It encodes CASSFTGTGSYEQYF.

The V and J genes are TRBV6-5 and TRBJ2-1, with 10 bases lining up with TRBD2. The V segment lost 5 bases and the J segment 7 bases; nucleotides outside the gene matches: 5. Per the germline V gene, CDR1 is MNHEY and CDR2 is SVGAGI. The CDR3 totals 14 residues. Here the CDR3 reads CASSQRGGLNEQFF. CDR3 in DNA: TGTGCCAGCAGTCAGCGGGGGGGCCTGAATGAGCAGTTCTTC.

This rearrangement joins TRBV23-1 to TRBJ2-7; 11 bases are a match to TRBD2. TRBV23-1 is marked as an open reading frame, function uncertain. The CDR3 extends over 21 amino acids. The J segment lost 0 bases and the V segment lost 4 bases, leaving 20 bases of the junction unmatched. The DNA for the CDR3 is TGCGCCAGCAGTCGTCCCATAAAGTCCGGGACTAGCGGAAGGAGCTCCTACGAGCAGTACTTC. Protein: CASSRPIKSGTSGRSSYEQYF.

This clone was picked up one time. Other DNA variants within this sample encode the same CDR3. This chain links TRBV27 with TRBJ1-1; possible D gene TRBD1, 5 bases. The CDR3 has 13 residues. Germline CDR1 MNHEY, CDR2 SMNVEV (reference sequence). V was clipped by 1 base and J by 5 bases, with 8 bases between them. CDR3 in amino acids: CASSLLGGTEAFF. The CDR3, as DNA: TGTGCCAGCAGTTTATTGGGGGGGACTGAAGCTTTCTTT.

V usage is TRBV14 and J usage is TRBJ2-1, with 7 bases lining up with TRBD2. Germline V CDR1 and CDR2: SGHDN, FVKESK. The CDR3 is made up of 14 amino acids. After removal of 6 bases from V and 8 bases from J, the junction contained 10 bases not matched to a gene. The DNA of the CDR3 is TGTGCCAGCAGTCCCAGACTAGCCCTCGATGAGCAGTTCTTC. As protein: CASSPRLALDEQFF.

J is TRBJ2-7 and V is TRBV7-8; D is perhaps TRBD1 (6 bases). This CDR3 is 15 amino acids long. V lost 5 bases and J lost 2, with 16 bases in between. The V gene's germline CDR1 is SGHVS and CDR2 FQNEAQ. CDR3 sequence: CASSAVAGVAYEQYF. The CDR3 nucleotides read TGTGCCAGCAGCGCAGTGGCAGGGGTGGCCTACGAGCAGTACTTC.

The chain links TRBV6-4 to TRBJ1-2, with D maybe TRBD1 (5 bases). The CDR3 length is 15 residues. Germline-derived CDR1 and CDR2 are MRHNA and SNTAGT. V dropped 3 bases and J dropped 5 bases, with 16 bases sitting between them. The CDR3 sequence is CASSEVAGGAYGYTF. The CDR3 bases are TGTGCCAGCAGTGAGGTGGCAGGAGGGGCATATGGCTACACCTTC.

The CDR3 reads CASSWGPGNQPQHF. The CDR3 DNA follows: TGTGCCAGCAGCTGGGGCCCGGGCAATCAGCCCCAGCATTTT. The chain recombines TRBV7-9 with TRBJ1-5; a weak D match, TRBD1 (5 bases). Germline V gives CDR1 SEHNR, CDR2 FQNEAQ (reference sequence). The CDR3 sequence is 14 residues long. V lost 4 bases, J lost 2 bases, and 9 bases lay in between.

This clone was seen a single time. This sequence joins TRBV2 and TRBJ2-2; 8 positions agree with TRBD1. CDR3 length: 16 residues. Per the germline V gene, CDR1 is SNHLY and CDR2 is FYNNEI. The junction had 6 bases not matched to a gene; V was cut back by 2 bases and J by 4 bases. The CDR3 DNA reads TGTGCCAGCAGTGAAAGGGGACAGGCGGGCACCGGGGAGCTGTTTTTT. Translation: CASSERGQAGTGELFF.

J is TRBJ2-5 and V is TRBV2, with 8 positions matching TRBD2. Per the germline V gene, CDR1 is SNHLY and CDR2 is FYNNEI. This CDR3 is built from 13 residues. V shed 7 bases and J 3 bases; nucleotides not matched to a gene: 4. CDR3 loop: CASKTGGEETQYF. Written as DNA, the CDR3 is TGTGCCAGCAAAACGGGGGGGGAAGAGACCCAGTACTTC. Filled out from reference TRBV2 and TRBJ2-5, the complete variable domain reads EPEVTQTPSHQVTQMGQEVILRCVPISNHLYFYWYRQILGQKVEFLVSFYNNEISEKSEIFDDQFSVERPDGSNFTLKIRSTKLEDSAMYFCASKTGGEETQYFGPGTRLLVL.

The rearrangement links TRBV14 to TRBJ1-2; D is uncertain. Trimming removed 2 bases from V and 2 bases from J, with 9 bases in between. Per germline, CDR1 SGHDN and CDR2 FVKESK. CDR3 size: 14 residues. The CDR3 spells CASSQRSGNYGYTF. DNA for the CDR3: TGTGCCAGCAGCCAAAGGTCAGGAAACTATGGCTACACCTTC.

The chain carries TRBV5-4 and TRBJ2-3, with TRBD2 identical over 10 bases. In germline, CDR1 is SGHNT, CDR2 YYREEE (reference sequence). V lost 3 bases to trimming and J lost 6 bases; unmatched junction nucleotides: 4. The CDR3 is made up of 14 amino acids. CDR3: CASSWSGGADTQYF. The CDR3 nucleotides are TGTGCCAGCAGCTGGAGCGGGGGGGCGGATACGCAGTATTTT.

The chain uses TRBV11-1 and TRBJ2-1; 10 bases are a match to TRBD1. Germline CDR1 is SGHAT and CDR2 is FQDESV (reference sequence). With 0 bases clipped from V and 7 bases from J, the junction kept 9 bases outside the gene matches. The CDR3 covers 17 residues. The CDR3 reads CASSLARGQGDSNEQFF. Here the CDR3 DNA reads TGTGCCAGCAGCTTAGCGCGCGGACAGGGGGATAGTAATGAGCAGTTCTTC.

V is TRBV6-6 and J is TRBJ1-3; no firm D call. V was pared by 8 bases and J by 5 bases, with 10 bases between. Germline CDR1 is MNHNY and CDR2 is SVGAGI (reference sequence). This CDR3 region has 12 residues. The CDR3 region is CASQVERNTIYF. In DNA form, the CDR3 reads TGTGCCAGCCAGGTTGAGCGAAACACCATATATTTT.

The gene calls are TRBV7-2 and TRBJ1-6; possibly TRBD1 for D (6 bases). Germline V gene lookup returns CDR1 SGHTA and CDR2 FQGNSA. Trimming left V 1 base short and J 9 bases short, with 10 bases between. This CDR3 is built from 14 residues. CDR3 residues: CASSLVGGGSPLHF. CDR3 nucleotide sequence: TGTGCCAGCAGCTTAGTAGGGGGTGGTTCACCCCTCCACTTT.

This clone was observed a single time. The chain uses TRBV27 and TRBJ2-7, with 10 bases identical to TRBD1. This CDR3 contains 14 residues. V shed 5 bases, J shed 6 bases, and the junction held 7 bases outside the gene matches. The germline CDR1 and CDR2 sequences are MNHEY and SMNVEV (reference sequence). CDR3 residues: CASSLYRDRGEQYF. CDR3 DNA sequence: TGTGCCAGCAGTCTATACCGGGACAGGGGCGAGCAGTACTTC.

The rearrangement links TRBV29-1 to TRBJ2-3, with 12 positions matching TRBD2. Germline loops: CDR1 SQVTM, CDR2 ANQGSEA. Trimming cost V 6 bases and J 1 base; bases outside gene matches: 5. The CDR3 runs to 15 residues. The CDR3: CSVYRLAGGTDTQYF. The CDR3 DNA reads TGCAGCGTGTACCGACTAGCGGGAGGCACAGATACGCAGTATTTT.